The TCR beta chain described here comes from a study of blood T cell repertoires in COVID-19. In the study overall: Spain, Italy and the United States supplied samples that represented acute and convalescent COVID-19. PBMCs, B-cell-depleted T cells, or T cells provided the cDNA or gDNA that made up the material.

This clone was seen once. This CDR3 has 15 residues. V shed 4 bases, J shed 7 bases, and the junction held 11 bases outside the gene matches. The germline V gene has CDR1 MNHEY and CDR2 SVGAGI. Original processing notes: For nucleated cells, counts were estimated from reference gene primer amplification. Some clones are missing from TCRdb's copy, which holds only in-frame ones; the method was immunoSEQ multiplex PCR. D and trimming were read from the DNA, whereas the V and J calls and clone size are those reported in that table. Among over 35,000 clones listed, around 81% were seen once. This clonotype originated in a man between 40 and 49 years old with active or convalescent COVID-19. Sequencing input: peripheral blood. V gene TRBV6-5 combines with J gene TRBJ1-2, with TRBD1 matching 8 bases. The CDR3 coding sequence is TGTGCCAGCAGTTTAATCGCAACAGGGGGATCTGGCTACACCTTC. Translated: CASSLIATGGSGYTF.